Shown below are 18 T cell receptor beta chains from a single sample sequenced in a study of T cells in Graves' hyperthyroidism and ophthalmopathy. RNA transcripts served as the template for amplifying TCR beta CDR3 regions. A first-round RT-PCR of the TCR CDR3 used the HTBI primer set. TCRdb re-called the multiplex PCR reads with MiXCR, one entry per CDR3 protein. The data contain about 300,000 distinct CDR3 sequences, 15% to 20% of them singletons. The specimen sequenced was blood. The origin of the receptors is a man aged 30 to 45 with Graves' hyperthyroidism.

The table lists this clonotype with a few counts. The J gene is TRBJ2-5, the V gene TRBV24-1, with TRBD2 matching over 8 bases. The CDR3 extends over 14 amino acids. Unmatched junction bases numbered 3, after V lost 4 bases and J lost 3 bases. CDR1 KGHDR and CDR2 SFDVKD come from the germline V gene. The CDR3 DNA reads TGTGCCACCAGTGAACCAGCGGGAGAAGAGACCCAGTACTTC. This gives the protein CATSEPAGEETQYF.

This clonotype was seen a few times. V usage is TRBV6-2 or TRBV6-3 and J usage is TRBJ2-5; D is unclear. Germline CDR1 and CDR2: MNHEY and SVGEGT. The germline V and J ends were trimmed by 6 bases and 7 bases, with 6 bases remaining between them. The CDR3 has 10 residues. The CDR3 region is CASRDRTQYF. The CDR3 DNA follows: TGTGCCAGCAGGGATCGGACCCAGTACTTC.

This clonotype was seen repeatedly, ten times or more. The chain employs TRBV24-1 and TRBJ1-5; D gene unclear. Trimming took 4 bases from V and 3 from J, leaving 18 bases between them. The V gene's germline CDR1 is KGHDR and CDR2 SFDVKD. This CDR3 contains 17 residues. The CDR3 DNA reads as TGTGCCACCAGTGACCCCCCCCTTAACAAAAACAATCAGCCCCAGCATTTT. Translation gives CATSDPPLNKNNQPQHF.

This clonotype has a count of ten or more. The chain has TRBV13 and TRBJ2-1; D is uncertain. Trimming took 4 bases from V and 6 from J, leaving 10 bases between them. The CDR3 length is 13 residues. Germline CDR1 reads PRHDT; CDR2 reads FYEKMQ (reference sequence). The CDR3 here is CASSSTSANEQFF. The DNA for the CDR3 is TGTGCCAGCAGCTCGACCAGTGCCAATGAGCAGTTCTTC.

This clonotype was detected ten times or more. The chain uses TRBV5-1 and TRBJ1-4, with no clear D. Germline V CDR1 and CDR2: SGHRS, YFSETQ. Trimming stripped 4 bases from V and 5 bases from J, with 12 bases between. The length of the CDR3 is 14 residues. In DNA, the CDR3 is TGCGCCAGCAGCCCGGGTCCGGGGAATGAAAAACTGTTTTTT. This encodes CASSPGPGNEKLFF. The whole variable domain, remainder taken from reference TRBV5-1 and TRBJ1-4, is KAGVTQTPRYLIKTRGQQVTLSCSPISGHRSVSWYQQTPGQGLQFLFEYFSETQRNKGNFPGRFSGRQFSNSRSEMNVSTLELGDSALYLCASSPGPGNEKLFFGSGTQLSVL.

This clonotype has at least ten counts. The V gene is TRBV27, the J gene TRBJ1-5, with a weak D call TRBD1 (5 bases). This CDR3 has 12 residues. Germline-derived CDR1 and CDR2 are MNHEY and SMNVEV (reference sequence). Between the trimmed V and J ends, which lost 5 bases and 7 bases, there was a span of 9 bases. In nucleotides, the CDR3 is TGTGCCAGCAGTCCAGGGTGGCAGCCCCAGCATTTT. Translated: CASSPGWQPQHF.

This chain connects TRBV28 to TRBJ2-7; no clear D gene. The germline V gene encodes CDR1 MDHEN and CDR2 SYDVKM. The CDR3 runs 13 residues. Trimming left V 2 bases short and J 2 bases short, with 7 bases between. The CDR3 is CASSLNGPYEQYF. In DNA, the CDR3 is TGTGCCAGCAGTTTAAACGGGCCCTACGAGCAGTACTTC.

This clonotype was seen many times. V and J are TRBV2 and TRBJ1-2, with 8 bases fitting TRBD1. This CDR3 spans 13 amino acids. Germline values: CDR1 SNHLY, CDR2 FYNNEI. V dropped 7 bases and J dropped 4; count of bases not matched to a gene: 5. In nucleotides, the CDR3 is TGTGCCAGCAACACAGGGGGTATCTATGGCTACACCTTC. Translating it yields CASNTGGIYGYTF.

This clonotype was detected a few times. The rearrangement joins TRBV29-1 to TRBJ2-1; 7 bases fit TRBD2. After removal of 6 bases from V and 0 bases from J, the junction contained 8 bases not matched to a gene. CDR3 length equals 15 residues. Germline lookup yields CDR1 SQVTM and CDR2 ANQGSEA. The CDR3 region is CSVADLADSYNEQFF. The CDR3 DNA reads TGCAGCGTAGCAGACCTAGCGGACTCCTACAATGAGCAGTTCTTC.

The V call is TRBV20-1, the J call TRBJ1-2, with TRBD1 as a possible D gene (5 bases). Germline V lookup: CDR1 DFQATT, CDR2 SNEGSKA (reference sequence). The CDR3 contains 16 residues. The V end lost 0 bases, the J end lost 3 bases, and 17 bases lay between the germline ends. CDR3: CSARDIGRAIDYGYTF. CDR3 nucleotide sequence: TGCAGTGCTAGAGATATCGGCAGGGCCATAGACTATGGCTACACCTTC.

The rearrangement uses TRBV6-2 or TRBV6-3 and TRBJ2-5, with TRBD2 matching 10 bases. CDR1 is MNHEY, CDR2 SVGEGT, per germline. V was clipped by 0 bases and J by 5 bases; unmatched bases: 6. The CDR3 length is 16 residues. CDR3 loop: CASSYSSSGRWETQYF. The CDR3 DNA follows: TGTGCCAGCAGTTACTCGTCTAGCGGGAGATGGGAGACCCAGTACTTC.

J is TRBJ2-5 and V is TRBV6-1; D is perhaps TRBD1 (6 bases). In germline, CDR1 is MNHNS, CDR2 SASEGT. There are 12 residues in the CDR3. Deletions cut 5 bases from V and 5 bases from J, with 9 bases between. CDR3 in amino acids: CASSRTGETQYF. The DNA of the CDR3 is TGTGCCAGCAGTAGAACAGGGGAGACCCAGTACTTC.

The chain is built from TRBV28 and TRBJ1-2, with 7 nucleotides matching TRBD1. The CDR3 covers 13 residues. The J segment lost 5 bases and the V segment lost 5 bases, leaving 5 bases of the junction unmatched. Germline V gene lookup returns CDR1 MDHEN and CDR2 SYDVKM. The CDR3: CASSRQGEYGYTF. In nucleotides, the CDR3 is TGTGCCAGCAGTCGACAGGGAGAGTATGGCTACACCTTC.

This clonotype was recorded at least ten times. The chain carries TRBV28 and TRBJ1-2, with 11 bases aligning to TRBD1. The CDR3 has 14 amino acids. The junction had 9 bases not matched to a gene; V was cut back by 11 bases and J by 4 bases. Germline lookup yields CDR1 MDHEN and CDR2 SYDVKM. The CDR3 spells CAHKVDRGPYGYTF. CDR3 DNA sequence: TGTGCCCATAAGGTGGACAGGGGGCCCTATGGCTACACCTTC.

This clonotype was picked up many times. J is TRBJ1-1 and V is TRBV12-3 or TRBV12-4; a weak D match, TRBD1 (6 bases). V lost 1 base and J lost 1, with 13 bases in between. This CDR3 is built from 16 residues. Written as DNA, the CDR3 is TGTGCCAGCAGTTTAGTCACAGGGATCGGGAACACTGAAGCTTTCTTT. The encoded protein is CASSLVTGIGNTEAFF.

The chain combines TRBV28 with TRBJ1-5, with D tentatively TRBD1 (5 bases). V dropped 7 bases and J dropped 4 bases, with 17 bases sitting between them. The germline V gene encodes CDR1 MDHEN and CDR2 SYDVKM. CDR3 length: 15 amino acids. In nucleotides, the CDR3 is TGTGCCAGCATCTCTGGGGCGGAGGGGAATCAGCCCCAGCATTTT. Amino acids: CASISGAEGNQPQHF.

There are many counts of this clonotype. The V and J genes are TRBV20-1 and TRBJ2-7; no clear D. CDR3 length equals 16 residues. Germline assignment: CDR1 DFQATT and CDR2 SNEGSKA (reference sequence). V was clipped by 5 bases and J by 0 bases, with 20 bases between them. The CDR3 region has the DNA TGCAGTGCTCAAAAGGTGGTCCGGTCCCGCTCCTACGAGCAGTACTTC. Translation gives CSAQKVVRSRSYEQYF.

This clonotype was seen more than once but under ten times. The chain uses TRBV6-5 and TRBJ2-6; 7 nucleotides agree with TRBD1. J lost 4 bases, V lost 2 bases, and 14 bases had no gene match. CDR3 length equals 19 residues. Germline values: CDR1 MNHEY, CDR2 SVGAGI. The CDR3 protein is CASSYNRRQGVLGANVLTF. DNA for the CDR3: TGTGCCAGCAGTTACAACCGCCGCCAGGGGGTGTTAGGGGCCAACGTCCTGACTTTC.